The rows below give T cell receptor beta chains drawn from one sample of a study of control samples from healthy donors and cancer patients. Assay used: immunoSEQ multiplex PCR; TCRdb lists only in-frame clones, some missing. The table includes around 200,000 clones, roughly 94% detected once. Source material: blood. The receptors stem from a man between 50 and 59 years old in good health. Each CDR3 is given without its conserved first and last residue. A D gene is named only where the DNA matches it firmly.

D gene,J gene,V gene,CDR3 protein
-,TRBJ1-2,TRBV28,ASGRWDYGYT
-,TRBJ2-5,TRBV19,ASRTEQETQY
TRBD1,TRBJ1-5,TRBV19,ASSTWTGGDQPQH
-,TRBJ1-2,TRBV15,ATGRGYNYGYT
TRBD2,TRBJ2-1,TRBV10-1,ASSGRKRGDNEQF
TRBD1,TRBJ1-3,TRBV7-9,ASSPSTGENGNTIY
-,TRBJ1-1,TRBV18,ASSPRQDTEAF
-,TRBJ2-3,TRBV7-9,ASSLTPRRTSSTDTQY
-,TRBJ1-1,TRBV14,ASSPSMGGSYTEAF
-,TRBJ1-3,TRBV6-5,ASSRGSGNTIY
TRBD1,TRBJ1-1,TRBV2,ASSSMGQGDEAF
-,TRBJ2-7,TRBV18,ASSPPDPRDTSYEQY
-,TRBJ1-1,TRBV20-1,SASWKTEAF
-,TRBJ2-5,TRBV5-1,ASSLSGQGGETQY
-,TRBJ2-2,TRBV5-1,ASSLRHSSAGELF
-,TRBJ2-5,TRBV7-9,ASSRGTVSQETQY
-,TRBJ1-1,TRBV2,ASSESREGEAF
TRBD1,TRBJ1-5,TRBV16,ASSQRTGGEGNQPQH
-,TRBJ1-4,TRBV18,ASSPFRLAATNEKLF
-,TRBJ2-1,TRBV20-1,SAPLGGQF
-,TRBJ2-1,TRBV5-5,ASSTRQDPYNEQF
-,TRBJ2-7,TRBV27,ASSRFAGSTFEQY
-,TRBJ1-2,TRBV7-9,ASSPRDYGYT
-,TRBJ1-1,TRBV5-1,ASSATFQNTEAF
-,TRBJ1-3,TRBV5-1,ASSPEGSSGNTIY
-,TRBJ2-3,TRBV7-9,ASSIGAPPDTQY
-,TRBJ2-6,TRBV7-9,ASSLAKTGANVLT
TRBD1,TRBJ1-2,TRBV28,ASTRTGPLYGYT
-,TRBJ1-6,TRBV15,ATSNNGQYNSPLH
-,TRBJ1-1,TRBV5-4,ASSLRGRSPNTEAF
-,TRBJ1-4,TRBV6-5,ASRVGGTNEKLF
-,TRBJ1-1,TRBV6-6,ASSPPLGATILTEAF
TRBD1,TRBJ1-4,TRBV5-1,ASSIRQGPNEKLF
-,TRBJ1-4,TRBV2,ASSYYYVATNEKLF
-,TRBJ1-1,TRBV7-9,ASAGPEAF
TRBD2,TRBJ2-1,TRBV6-2/TRBV6-3,ASSYSVAGVGDEQF
-,TRBJ2-5,TRBV5-4,ASSFKGLLETQY
-,TRBJ2-5,TRBV7-3,ASSLMGETQY
TRBD1,TRBJ1-5,TRBV10-3,ATMTGLGQPQH
-,TRBJ2-1,TRBV5-4,ASSPGRPNNEQF
-,TRBJ1-5,TRBV10-2,ASSESLGEGQPQH
-,TRBJ2-2,TRBV4-2,ASSQIKDTGELF
-,TRBJ1-6,TRBV5-1,ASTLDGNSPLH
TRBD1,TRBJ1-5,TRBV24-1,ATSDPRTGNQPQH
TRBD1,TRBJ1-6,TRBV4-1,ASSNRDRENIMALH
-,TRBJ2-1,TRBV19,ASSLALRESSYNEQF
TRBD1,TRBJ2-1,TRBV7-9,ASSLRQGAYNEQF
-,TRBJ2-5,TRBV7-2,ASSVQTGQETQY
TRBD1,TRBJ2-7,TRBV11-3,ASSATGTGSSYEQY
-,TRBJ2-1,TRBV5-5,ASSLEGNEQF
TRBD1,TRBJ2-1,TRBV29-1,SAVSPGGFNEQF
-,TRBJ2-3,TRBV5-1,ASSSLWASHGGDTQY
-,TRBJ2-5,TRBV5-1,ASSLEQETQY
-,TRBJ2-2,TRBV10-3,AISEIGGGDTGELF
-,TRBJ1-5,TRBV6-6,ASSHRSGPGSNQPQH